Here is one T cell receptor (beta chain) with its context. This entry comes from a study of cytomegalovirus exposure and HLA in healthy donors. The PCR employed 60 Vbeta primers together with 13 Jbeta primers. TCRdb keeps only in-frame clones here, not all; method: immunoSEQ multiplex PCR. Of about 210,000 clones detected, around 76% appear once; the ten largest clones hold approximately 6%. Germline V CDR1 and CDR2: LGHNA, YNFKEQ. The CDR3 totals 16 residues. Losses at the gene ends were 4 bases for V and 7 bases for J; bases not matched to a gene: 15. J is TRBJ2-7 and V is TRBV4-2, with TRBD1 matching 8 bases. This receptor was taken from a man aged 40-49 years in good health and CMV-seropositive. The sequenced material came from PBMCs. The CDR3 DNA follows: TGTGCCAGCAGCCGGGACGGACAGGGTTTTTCGGAGGAGCAGTACTTC. Translated, it gives CASSRDGQGFSEEQYF.